Below, 3 T cell receptor beta chains from the same sample are listed, as sequenced in a study of T cells after posttransplantation cyclophosphamide. Control samples came 1 year after myeloablative marrow transplants with methotrexate plus calcineurin inhibitor. Clones were sequenced by immunoSEQ multiplex PCR, and TCRdb holds only the in-frame ones, with some missing. The sample carries approximately 20,000 clones, around 87% recorded once. The sequencing used PBMCs, collected approximately twelve months after allogeneic stem cell transplant with calcineurin inhibitor and methotrexate. These TCRs come from a female patient between 25 and 45 years old who received an allogeneic stem cell transplant from an unrelated donor, was CMV-positive, and had acute and chronic GVHD. Some T cells may be the graft donor's.

The rearrangement links TRBV19 to TRBJ2-3; D remains ambiguous. The CDR3 extends over 14 amino acids. The germline V and J ends were trimmed by 4 bases and 0 bases, with 8 bases remaining between them. CDR1 and CDR2 (germline): LNHDA, SQIVND (reference sequence). The DNA for the CDR3 is TGTGCCAGTAGTACCCAGAAAAGCACAGATACGCAGTATTTT. Translation gives CASSTQKSTDTQYF.

The chain couples TRBV5-6 to TRBJ1-1; 7 bases are a match to TRBD1. Trimming took 4 bases from V and 3 from J; bases not matched to a gene: 9. Per germline, CDR1 SGHDT and CDR2 YYEEEE. CDR3 length equals 15 residues. In nucleotides, the CDR3 is TGTGCCAGCAGCATGGCGGGACAGCTATACACTGAAGCTTTCTTT. This gives the protein CASSMAGQLYTEAFF.

The rearrangement links TRBV6-1 to TRBJ1-3; a possible D gene is TRBD1 (6 bases). With 11 bases removed from V and 2 bases from J, the gap between germline ends came to 13 bases. The CDR3 is 13 residues long. Germline CDR1 and CDR2: MNHNS and SASEGT. The CDR3 DNA is TGTGCCGGACAGCAGGGACCTGGAAACACCATATATTTT. Translated: CAGQQGPGNTIYF.